A selection of T cell receptor beta chains follows, all from one sample in a study of T cell responses to AZD1222 COVID-19 vaccine. The protocol was immunoSEQ multiplex PCR, while the TCRdb copy is restricted to in-frame clones and leaves out a portion. The sample includes 90,000 to 120,000 clones, 92% of them seen just once. The material was peripheral blood, obtained on day 0 of AZD1222 vaccination. These receptors were obtained from an adult in good health. CDR3s include the opening cysteine and the closing phenylalanine or tryptophan. D genes are given only for firm matches. Rows give clone size only sometimes, using once, few, many, or a class for an expanded clone.

>-|TRBV15|TRBJ2-1|-
TGTGCCACCAGCAGAGCCGGGACGCTCAGATATGAGCAGTTCTTC
CATSRAGTLRYEQFF
>-|TRBV3-1/TRBV3-2|TRBJ1-1|-
TGTGCCAGCAGCCAAGGGGCTCAGGGTGGGAGTGAAGCTTTCTTT
CASSQGAQGGSEAFF
>-|TRBV7-6|TRBJ1-4|-
TGTGCCAGCAGCTTAGCCGGGGGTGGGACTAATGAAAAACTGTTTTTT
CASSLAGGGTNEKLFF
>-|TRBV11-2|TRBJ1-3|-
TGTGCCAGCAGCTTATCGTGGGCGCCTGGAAACACCATATATTTT
CASSLSWAPGNTIYF
>-|TRBV24-1|TRBJ2-1|-
TGTGCCACCAGTGATCACCCGCAGGGGTCCTACAATGAGCAGTTCTTC
CATSDHPQGSYNEQFF
>TRBD1|TRBV19|TRBJ2-4|-
TGTGCCAGTAGTATGAGGCAGGGGGTAGACATTCAGTACTTC
CASSMRQGVDIQYF
>-|TRBV10-3|TRBJ1-1|-
TGTGCCATCAGCTCACAGGGAGTGAACACTGAAGCTTTCTTT
CAISSQGVNTEAFF
>-|TRBV6-6|TRBJ1-2|-
TGTGCCAGCAGTTACGACGGCAGCTATGGCTACACCTTC
CASSYDGSYGYTF
>TRBD1|TRBV2|TRBJ2-3|-
TGTGCCAGCGGCTGGGACAGGGTCGGGGGTACGCAGTATTTT
CASGWDRVGGTQYF
>TRBD1|TRBV6-6|TRBJ2-1|-
TGTGCCAGCAGTCCAGGGACAGGGACCTACAATGAGCGGTTCTTC
CASSPGTGTYNERFF
>-|TRBV6-4|TRBJ2-2|-
TGTGCCAGCAGCATACAGCGAAACACCGGGGAGCTGTTTTTT
CASSIQRNTGELFF
>-|TRBV4-3|TRBJ2-5|-
TGCGCCAGCAGCCAAGGGATCTCACCCGGGGAGACCCAGTACTTC
CASSQGISPGETQYF
>-|TRBV7-7|TRBJ2-3|-
TGTGCCAGCAGCTTGGACCGCACAGATACGCAGTATTTT
CASSLDRTDTQYF
>-|TRBV7-8|TRBJ1-2|-
TGTGCCAGCAGCTTAGGGGGGAACTATGGCTACACCTTC
CASSLGGNYGYTF
>-|TRBV4-2|TRBJ1-5|-
TGTGCCAGCAGCCAATCACAGGGTGCATATAGCAATCAGCCCCAGCATTTT
CASSQSQGAYSNQPQHF
>TRBD1|TRBV28|TRBJ1-2|-
TGTGCCAGCAGCTGGGGTGGACAGGGTAACTATGGCTACACCTTC
CASSWGGQGNYGYTF
>TRBD2|TRBV28|TRBJ2-7|once
TGTGCCAGCACCGCGACTAGCGGGAGTGGGAATTCCTACGAGCAGTACTTC
CASTATSGSGNSYEQYF
>TRBD1|TRBV11-2|TRBJ2-5|-
TGTGCCAGCAGCACGGGACAGCTACCCCAAGAGACCCAGTACTTC
CASSTGQLPQETQYF
>-|TRBV30|TRBJ1-5|-
TGTGCCTGGAGCCAAATGGGGGGGCAGCCCCAGCATTTT
CAWSQMGGQPQHF
>-|TRBV5-1|TRBJ2-3|-
TGCGCCAGCAGCTTGCAGGGGCCAGATACGCAGTATTTT
CASSLQGPDTQYF
>TRBD1|TRBV19|TRBJ2-7|-
TGTGCCAGTAGCACAACAGGGGCCCCAGGCGAGCAGTACTTC
CASSTTGAPGEQYF
>-|TRBV28|TRBJ2-3|-
TGTGCCAGCAGTTTGTCAGGGAAACTTAGCACAGATACGCAGTATTTT
CASSLSGKLSTDTQYF
>TRBD1|TRBV9|TRBJ1-1|-
TGTGCCAGCAGCGGTACTTTCGACAGGGGGAACACTGAAGCTTTCTTT
CASSGTFDRGNTEAFF
>-|TRBV4-1|TRBJ2-3|-
TGCGCCAGCAGCCAAGGAGGAGGGCATCGCACAGATACGCAGTATTTT
CASSQGGGHRTDTQYF
>TRBD2|TRBV4-3|TRBJ2-5|-
TGCGCCAGCAGCCAATCCCGATCCGGACTAGCGGGAGATCGAGAGACCCAGTACTTC
CASSQSRSGLAGDRETQYF
>-|TRBV6-5|TRBJ2-7|-
TGTGCCAGCCTACCGGGAAAGCAGAGGGAGCAGTACTTC
CASLPGKQREQYF
>-|TRBV27|TRBJ1-6|-
TGTGCCAGCACCCGCTCACCTTATTCACCCCTCCACTTT
CASTRSPYSPLHF
>TRBD2|TRBV29-1|TRBJ2-3|once
TGCAGCGCACGTCGCGGGGGTAGCACAGATACGCAGTATTTT
CSARRGGSTDTQYF
>TRBD2|TRBV20-1|TRBJ2-1|-
TGCAGTGCTAGTGGGATAGCGGGAATCTCCTACAATGAGCAGTTCTTC
CSASGIAGISYNEQFF
>-|TRBV20-1|TRBJ1-2|-
TGCAGTGCTAGAGGGGGCGATGGCTACACCTTC
CSARGGDGYTF
>-|TRBV6-5|TRBJ1-3|-
TGTGCCAGCAGTCTTTCAGGGACGGGAAACACCATATATTTT
CASSLSGTGNTIYF
>-|TRBV7-9|TRBJ1-1|-
TGTGCCAGCAGCCGAGACCACGGACGCCACGAGGCTTTCTTT
CASSRDHGRHEAFF
>-|TRBV18|TRBJ1-5|once
TGTGCCAGCTCACCAGCGGGGGAGGCTCAGCCCCAGCATTTT
CASSPAGEAQPQHF
>-|TRBV6-5|TRBJ1-2|-
TGTGCCAGCAGTTACTCGACACTCAATTTCTATGGCTACACCTTC
CASSYSTLNFYGYTF
>-|TRBV19|TRBJ2-7|-
TGTGCCAGTAGTATCGGACAGTTAACCTACGAGCAGTACTTC
CASSIGQLTYEQYF
>-|TRBV29-1|TRBJ2-7|-
TGCAGCGTTTCCGATGAAGGGGTTAGGTACTTC
CSVSDEGVRYF
>-|TRBV18|TRBJ1-2|-
TGTGCCAGCTCACCAGAAGGGGATTCCGTCTATGGCTACACCTTC
CASSPEGDSVYGYTF
>TRBD1|TRBV4-2|TRBJ1-1|-
TGTGCCAGCAGCCGCGGACCGGGACAGGGGGATTCGGCTGAAGCTTTCTTT
CASSRGPGQGDSAEAFF
>TRBD1|TRBV7-2|TRBJ1-2|-
TGTGCCAGCAGCTTAGCACGTCAGGGGGCGCTGAGTGGCTACACCTTC
CASSLARQGALSGYTF
>-|TRBV7-2|TRBJ2-5|-
TGTGCCAGCAGCCCCGTGGCCTCCGAGACCCAGTACTTC
CASSPVASETQYF
>-|TRBV10-2|TRBJ2-3|-
TGCGCCAGCAGTGAGTGGGTTGGGGGCACAGATACGCAGTATTTT
CASSEWVGGTDTQYF
>-|TRBV6-5|TRBJ1-2|-
TGTGCCAGCAGTTACACGGTGGGATCTGGCTATGGCTACACCTTC
CASSYTVGSGYGYTF
>TRBD2|TRBV15|TRBJ2-1|-
TGTGCCACCAGCAGAGAGCGGGGGGGTTACAATGAGCAGTTCTTC
CATSRERGGYNEQFF
>-|TRBV4-3|TRBJ1-4|-
TGCGCCAGCAGCCAAGATGTGTCAGGCGAAAAACTGTTTTTT
CASSQDVSGEKLFF
>-|TRBV18|TRBJ1-4|-
TGTGCCAGCTCACCACGGATGAGAACAGGGCATGAAAAACTGTTTTTT
CASSPRMRTGHEKLFF
>TRBD2|TRBV24-1|TRBJ2-7|once
TGTGCCACCAGTGACCCCGGGACTAGCGGGAGAGACGAGCAGTACTTC
CATSDPGTSGRDEQYF
>-|TRBV5-1|TRBJ1-4|-
TGCGCCAGCAGCTTGGGAGGGGCTGGAGAAAAACTGTTTTTT
CASSLGGAGEKLFF
>-|TRBV21-1|TRBJ1-2|-
-
CASSKEWFGDGSNYGYTF
>-|TRBV5-6|TRBJ2-5|-
TGTGCCAGCAGCTTGGAAAGTGGGCAAGAGACCCAGTACTTC
CASSLESGQETQYF
>-|TRBV20-1|TRBJ2-1|few
TGCAGTGTGCTTTCCTACAATGAGCAGTTCTTC
CSVLSYNEQFF
>-|TRBV7-9|TRBJ1-5|-
TGTGCCAGCGGCCAGGGTGTCAATCAGCCCCAGCATTTT
CASGQGVNQPQHF
>TRBD1|TRBV7-2|TRBJ1-2|-
TGTGCCAGCAGCCTACCAGGGGGTGGTGGGTATGGCTACACCTTC
CASSLPGGGGYGYTF
>TRBD2|TRBV24-1|TRBJ2-1|-
TGTGCCACCAGTGCTGTAAGCGGGGTGGGCAATGAGCAGTTCTTC
CATSAVSGVGNEQFF
>TRBD2|TRBV7-8|TRBJ2-7|-
TGTGCCGCAGGACGGGGGGGCTACGAGCAGTACTTC
CAAGRGGYEQYF
>TRBD1|TRBV28|TRBJ2-7|-
TGTGCCAGCAGTTGGGGACAGGACCTGTCCTACGAGCAGTACTTC
CASSWGQDLSYEQYF
>TRBD2|TRBV10-3|TRBJ2-3|-
TGTGCCATCAGTGATCGTGAAGCGGGATCTATGGATACGCAGTATTTT
CAISDREAGSMDTQYF
>-|TRBV15|TRBJ2-1|-
TGTGCCACCAGCAGAGATACGGGGTCCAGCTACAATGAGCAGTTCTTC
CATSRDTGSSYNEQFF
>-|TRBV19|TRBJ1-4|-
TGTGCCAGTAGGGGGGGTGCAACTAATGAAAAACTGTTTTTT
CASRGGATNEKLFF
>TRBD1|TRBV19|TRBJ1-4|few
TGTGCCAGGACAGGGACTAATGAAAAACTGTTTTTT
CARTGTNEKLFF